One TCR beta chain is described in this entry. CDR1 is KGHSH, CDR2 LQKENI, per germline. The CDR3 is 15 amino acids. The trim removed 5 bases at V and 2 bases at J, leaving 3 bases unmatched. The record originates from a study of cytotoxic CD8 clonotypes in ibrutinib-treated CLL. TCRdb's table, derived via immunoSEQ multiplex PCR, lists solely in-frame clones and lacks some. Seen here are around 310,000 clones, roughly 79% observed once, and the top ten hold approximately 7%. The sequence was obtained from a human donor with chronic lymphocytic leukemia. The J gene is TRBJ2-2, the V gene TRBV18; 9 positions agree with TRBD1. The sample consisted of PBMCs, taken before ibrutinib treatment. As DNA, the CDR3 is TGTGCCAGCTCATCGGGACAGGGCAACACCGGGGAGCTGTTTTTT. Amino acid sequence: CASSSGQGNTGELFF.